The sequence of this T cell receptor beta chain was determined in a study of cytomegalovirus exposure and HLA in healthy donors. Vbeta (60) and Jbeta (13) primers were used in the PCR. Clones were sequenced by immunoSEQ multiplex PCR, and TCRdb holds only the in-frame ones, with some missing. The repertoire has approximately 140,000 clones, 79% of them found once; the top ten carry about 6.7%. The germline CDR1 and CDR2 sequences are LNHDA and SQIVND (reference sequence). The CDR3 loop spans 14 amino acids. V lost 2 bases and J 2 bases, leaving 9 bases between the germline ends. Material: PBMCs. The sequence was collected from a man in his fifties in good health and CMV-seropositive. The chain is built from TRBV19 and TRBJ2-5, with D possibly matching TRBD2 (6 bases). The CDR3, as DNA: TGTGCCAGTAGTATAACTAGCTCTCAAGAGACCCAGTACTTC. Translating it yields CASSITSSQETQYF. Variable domain in full (rest from reference TRBV19 and TRBJ2-5): DGGITQSPKYLFRKEGQNVTLSCEQNLNHDAMYWYRQDPGQGLRLIYYSQIVNDFQKGDIAEGYSVSREKKESFPLTVTSAQKNPTAFYLCASSITSSQETQYFGPGTRLLVL.